This T cell receptor beta chain was sequenced during a study of T cells in Graves' hyperthyroidism and ophthalmopathy. CDR1 and CDR2 from the germline V gene are MNHNS and SASEGT. V was cut by 9 bases and J by 8 bases, with 13 bases left in between. The CDR3 totals 12 residues. RNA transcripts served as the template for amplifying TCR beta CDR3 regions. The HTBI primer set served for first-round RT-PCR of the TCR CDR3. TCRdb fed the multiplex PCR reads into MiXCR, producing one record per CDR3 protein. The table records 640,000 or so distinct CDR3 sequences, 14% to 15% of them present only once. Researchers barred patients who had uncontrolled infection, other autoimmune disease, pregnancy or lactation. Diagnoses rested on clinical symptoms, serum thyroxine and TRAb, thyroid ultrasound and orbital computed tomography.

Sequences were obtained from blood. This sequence was found in a woman between 40 and 55 years old with Graves' ophthalmopathy. J is TRBJ1-4 and V is TRBV6-1; tentative D call: TRBD1 (5 bases). CDR3 bases: TGTGCCAGTTGGCAGGGCGGGGAAAAACTGTTTTTT. Residues: CASWQGGEKLFF.